This T cell receptor (beta chain) was identified during a study of chronic HIV infection and antiretroviral therapy. One entry per CDR3 protein, called by TCRdb with MiXCR from the 5' RACE reads. The profile covers some 46,000 distinct CDR3 sequences, with roughly 19% appearing a single time and 2.8% taken by the ten largest. Germline V CDR1 and CDR2: MNHNS, SASEGT. The V end lost 2 bases, the J end lost 2 bases, and 7 bases lay between the germline ends. The CDR3 sequence is 14 residues long. The chain recombines TRBV6-1 with TRBJ1-5; no definite D call. The sample was peripheral blood. The sequence was obtained from an adult who had HIV and had not received antiretroviral therapy, or was an uninfected healthy control (not recorded which). DNA of the CDR3: TGTGCCAGCAGTGAAAGGTACGGCAATCAGCCCCAGCATTTT. It encodes CASSERYGNQPQHF.